The 30 T cell receptor beta chains reported below all come from one sample, sequenced in a study of radiotherapy plus CTLA-4 blockade in lung cancer. Method: immunoSEQ multiplex PCR; TCRdb's copy keeps in-frame clones and lacks some. This table holds about 88,000 clones, about 78% found once. The source was peripheral blood, collected from a patient treated with radiotherapy plus ipilimumab. Source of these receptors: a human donor with non-small cell lung cancer that progressed on radiotherapy plus ipilimumab.

The V and J genes are TRBV7-3 and TRBJ2-2; 8 bases align to TRBD1. V was clipped by 1 base and J by 6 bases; unmatched bases: 10. CDR1 is SGHTA, CDR2 FQGTGA, per germline. The CDR3 contains 17 residues. The CDR3 spells CASSLIGGTGLAGELFF. The CDR3 DNA follows: TGTGCCAGCAGCTTAATTGGAGGGACAGGATTGGCCGGGGAGCTGTTTTTT.

The V call is TRBV6-1, the J call TRBJ1-5; D remains unclear. V lost 0 bases and J 2 bases, leaving 11 bases between the germline ends. The CDR3 covers 16 residues. Germline assignment: CDR1 MNHNS and CDR2 SASEGT. The CDR3 reads CASSEAIGVGNQPQHF. In nucleotides, the CDR3 is TGTGCCAGCAGTGAAGCAATCGGGGTAGGCAATCAGCCCCAGCATTTT.

The chain couples TRBV28 to TRBJ2-2; 7 positions match TRBD2. Germline V gene lookup returns CDR1 MDHEN and CDR2 SYDVKM. The CDR3 extends over 13 amino acids. J gave up 4 bases and V 7 bases, and 3 bases lay outside the gene matches. CDR3 coding DNA: TGTGCCAGCAAACCGGGGGGCACCGGGGAGCTGTTTTTT. This gives the protein CASKPGGTGELFF.

Only one count was recorded for this clone. CDR3 sequence reads: CASSLQGLNTEAFF. The CDR3 coding sequence is TGTGCCAGCAGCTTACAGGGGCTAAACACTGAAGCTTTCTTT. The chain has TRBV11-3 and TRBJ1-1; the D gene is possibly TRBD1 (6 bases). V gave up 2 bases and J gave up 2 bases, with 9 bases separating them. Per the germline V gene, CDR1 is SGHNT and CDR2 is YENEEA. The CDR3 is 14 residues long.

The table lists this clone with a count of one. The rearrangement joins TRBV7-9 to TRBJ2-7, with 7 bases lining up with TRBD1. Germline V gene lookup returns CDR1 SEHNR and CDR2 FQNEAQ (reference sequence). The V segment lost 5 bases and the J segment 3 bases; nucleotides outside the gene matches: 10. This CDR3 has 15 amino acids. CDR3 protein: CASSRLGQQIYEQYF. DNA for the CDR3: TGTGCCAGCAGCCGACTGGGACAGCAAATCTACGAGCAGTACTTC.

This clone is medium-sized. V gene TRBV5-4 combines with J gene TRBJ1-2; 11 bases are a match to TRBD1. CDR3 length equals 14 residues. J lost 6 bases, V lost 4 bases, and 5 bases had no gene match. Germline CDR1 and CDR2: SGHNT and YYREEE (reference sequence). CDR3 sequence (DNA): TGTGCCAGCAGCGGGGACAGGGGGAGCAATGGCTACACCTTC. This codes for CASSGDRGSNGYTF.

This clone was seen once. The J gene is TRBJ2-2, the V gene TRBV21-1. TRBV21-1 is a listed pseudogene. The CDR3 contains 18 residues. The CDR3 nucleotides read TGTGCCAGCAGCAAAGTACACGTAAGTTCTCCGGCGACCGGGGAGCTGTTTTTT. It translates to CASSKVHVSSPATGELFF.

The chain links TRBV7-2 to TRBJ2-7, with TRBD2 matching 9 bases. V was pared by 4 bases and J by 3 bases, with 10 bases of the junction left unmatched. The V gene's germline CDR1 is SGHTA and CDR2 FQGNSA. CDR3 length equals 16 residues. CDR3 sequence (DNA): TGTGCCAGCAGCTCCACGGGCGGGGGGGCCGGCTACGAGCAGTACTTC. Its translation: CASSSTGGGAGYEQYF.

The CDR3 is CASSEEGAGVPDTQYF. CDR3 DNA sequence: TGTGCCAGCAGTGAAGAAGGAGCGGGAGTGCCAGATACGCAGTATTTT. The chain uses TRBV2 and TRBJ2-3, with 8 bases that match TRBD2. The CDR3 extends over 16 amino acids. Germline CDR1 and CDR2: SNHLY and FYNNEI. The ends lost 1 base at V and 4 bases at J; junction bases unmatched: 7.

The J gene is TRBJ1-5, the V gene TRBV7-2; the D is unclear. CDR1 is SGHTA and CDR2 is FQGNSA in the germline V gene. The CDR3 is 13 amino acids. The germline V and J ends were trimmed by 1 base and 7 bases, with 8 bases remaining between them. DNA of the CDR3: TGTGCCAGCAGCTTAGAGAGAAGCCAGCCCCAGCATTTT. As protein: CASSLERSQPQHF.

This chain joins TRBV27 and TRBJ1-4; D gene unclear. The CDR3 runs 15 residues. CDR1 is MNHEY, CDR2 SMNVEV, per germline (reference sequence). Trimming stripped 5 bases from V and 4 bases from J, with 14 bases between. CDR3 amino acids: CASSGIDGDNEKLFF. The CDR3, as DNA: TGTGCCAGCAGTGGGATCGACGGGGATAATGAAAAACTGTTTTTT. Based on the CDR3 plus reference TRBV27 and TRBJ1-4, the full variable domain is EAQVTQNPRYLITVTGKKLTVTCSQNMNHEYMSWYRQDPGLGLRQIYYSMNVEVTDKGDVPEGYKVSRKEKRNFPLILESPSPNQTSLYFCASSGIDGDNEKLFFGSGTQLSVL.

The table lists this clone with a few counts. The V call is TRBV18, the J call TRBJ2-5; D unclear. Germline CDR1 reads KGHSH; CDR2 reads LQKENI. V was trimmed by 3 bases and J by 2 bases, leaving 13 bases between them. CDR3 length: 15 amino acids. The DNA for the CDR3 is TGTGCCAGCTCACCCTCCCCTGGGGAACAAGAGACCCAGTACTTC. The encoded protein is CASSPSPGEQETQYF.

Concerning this clone itself: This CDR3 is also generated by other DNA sequences in the sample. The V call is TRBV11-3, the J call TRBJ2-2; TRBD1 aligns across 7 bases. Germline V gene data show CDR1 as SGHNT and CDR2 as YENEEA. The CDR3 is 13 amino acids. Trimming cost V 5 bases and J 6 bases; bases outside gene matches: 3. The CDR3 sequence is CASSLQGSGELFF. CDR3 nucleotide sequence: TGTGCCAGCAGCCTACAGGGGTCCGGGGAGCTGTTTTTT.

The rearrangement joins TRBV7-6 to TRBJ1-2; the D is unclear. In germline, CDR1 is SGHVS, CDR2 FNYEAQ. CDR3 size: 13 residues. V was clipped by 5 bases and J by 0 bases, with 7 bases between them. Here the CDR3 reads CASSIAANYGYTF. CDR3 nucleotides: TGTGCCAGCAGCATCGCAGCTAACTATGGCTACACCTTC.

CDR3 sequence (DNA): TGTGCCAGCAGCAAATGGGGCATGGGACACTTTAAAGATTTTAGCTCTGGAAACACCATATATTTT. It translates to CASSKWGMGHFKDFSSGNTIYF. The J gene is TRBJ1-3, the V gene TRBV21-1; TRBD1, the table's D call, was not compared with the DNA. TRBV21-1 corresponds to a pseudogene. The CDR3 consists of 22 residues.

This rearrangement joins TRBV27 to TRBJ2-5; 11 bases are shared with TRBD2. Germline V gene sequence: CDR1 MNHEY, CDR2 SMNVEV (reference sequence). Trimming took 5 bases from V and 4 from J; bases not matched to a gene: 3. The CDR3 runs 14 residues. CDR3 DNA: TGTGCCAGCAGTCTCGGGACTAGCGGAGAGACCCAGTACTTC. Translating it yields CASSLGTSGETQYF.

The CDR3 is CASSQQGQGNEKLFF. CDR3 sequence (DNA): TGTGCCAGCAGTCAACAGGGGCAGGGTAATGAAAAACTGTTTTTT. The rearrangement uses TRBV6-5 and TRBJ1-4; the match to TRBD1 covers 7 bases. There are 15 residues in the CDR3. The V and J ends lost 5 bases and 4 bases, in that order; junction bases with no gene match: 7. CDR1 is MNHEY and CDR2 is SVGAGI in the germline V gene.

The rearrangement joins TRBV6-5 to TRBJ2-7; no firm D call. Germline assignment: CDR1 MNHEY and CDR2 SVGAGI. The CDR3 sequence is 15 residues long. Between the trimmed V and J ends, which lost 0 bases and 0 bases, there was a span of 9 bases. CDR3 residues: CASSYSAGSSYEQYF. The CDR3, as DNA: TGTGCCAGCAGTTACTCGGCAGGTAGCTCCTACGAGCAGTACTTC.

V is TRBV6-1 and J is TRBJ2-2, with 13 bases that match TRBD2. Germline V gene data show CDR1 as MNHNS and CDR2 as SASEGT. CDR3 length: 16 residues. V lost 4 bases and J lost 3; bases outside the gene matches: 2. CDR3: CASSGTSGSHTGELFF. In DNA form, the CDR3 reads TGTGCCAGCAGTGGGACTAGCGGGAGTCACACCGGGGAGCTGTTTTTT.

This clone has just one count. The V and J genes are TRBV2 and TRBJ2-3; 15 nucleotides agree with TRBD2. Germline V lookup: CDR1 SNHLY, CDR2 FYNNEI. Trimming removed 8 bases from V and 1 base from J; junction bases left unmatched: 13. This CDR3 contains 19 residues. In DNA form, the CDR3 reads TGTGCCAGCCAGGGGTCGGGACTAGCGGGAGGTGGGGGCACAGATACGCAGTATTTT. This encodes CASQGSGLAGGGGTDTQYF.

The V call is TRBV29-1, the J call TRBJ1-4; TRBD1 might be the D (6 bases). Germline loops: CDR1 SQVTM, CDR2 ANQGSEA. The CDR3 is 12 residues long. V was shortened by 5 bases and J by 5 bases, with 9 bases between the two germline ends. This chain's CDR3 is CSVTGTNEKLFF. In nucleotides, the CDR3 is TGCAGCGTTACAGGGACAAATGAAAAACTGTTTTTT.

The sample holds many counts of this clone. The CDR3 nucleotides read TGTGCCAGCAGTTTGTCCGGGACAAGAGGCTACACCTTC. Encoded protein: CASSLSGTRGYTF. The genes are TRBV28 and TRBJ1-2; possibly TRBD1 for D (6 bases). CDR1 and CDR2 (germline): MDHEN, SYDVKM. V was clipped by 3 bases and J by 8 bases, with 13 bases between them. The CDR3 extends over 13 amino acids.

This clone was detected only a few times. V usage is TRBV15 and J usage is TRBJ2-1; weak D call: TRBD2 (6 bases). CDR1 and CDR2 (germline): LNHNV, YYDKDF (reference sequence). The V end lost 8 bases, the J end lost 3 bases, and 17 bases lay between the germline ends. The CDR3 extends over 15 amino acids. DNA of the CDR3: TGTGCCACCCAAAGGGGAGAGGAGGGCTACAATGAGCAGTTCTTC. Protein: CATQRGEEGYNEQFF.

This chain joins TRBV5-4 and TRBJ2-1, with a possible D match to TRBD1 (5 bases). Germline lookup yields CDR1 SGHNT and CDR2 YYREEE (reference sequence). This CDR3 comprises 14 residues. V was trimmed by 4 bases and J by 8 bases, leaving 16 bases between them. The CDR3 is CASSPSGIWDEQFF. For the CDR3, the DNA is TGTGCCAGCAGCCCCTCAGGGATTTGGGATGAGCAGTTCTTC. The full variable domain, with the rest looked up from reference TRBV5-4 and TRBJ2-1, is ETGVTQSPTHLIKTRGQQVTLRCSSQSGHNTVSWYQQALGQGPQFIFQYYREEENGRGNFPPRFSGLQFPNYSSELNVNALELDDSALYLCASSPSGIWDEQFFGPGTRLTVL.

V and J are TRBV2 and TRBJ1-1; D is uncertain. CDR1 and CDR2 from the germline V gene are SNHLY and FYNNEI. Trimming left V 1 base short and J 3 bases short, with 9 bases between. The CDR3 totals 14 residues. CDR3 sequence reads: CASSEEGVDTEAFF. The CDR3 DNA reads as TGTGCCAGCAGTGAAGAGGGAGTTGACACTGAAGCTTTCTTT.

The genes are TRBV4-1 and TRBJ2-3; 9 bases map to TRBD2. This CDR3 is built from 16 residues. V was pared by 4 bases and J by 0 bases, with 5 bases of the junction left unmatched. CDR1 is MGHRA and CDR2 is YSYEKL in the germline V gene. The CDR3 region is CASSRLTSGSTDTQYF. CDR3 nucleotides: TGCGCCAGCAGCCGCTTGACTAGCGGTAGCACAGATACGCAGTATTTT.

The chain is built from TRBV7-3 and TRBJ2-7; TRBD2 is a possible D gene (6 bases). The CDR3 runs to 13 residues. CDR1 is SGHTA and CDR2 is FQGTGA in the germline V gene. V gave up 5 bases and J gave up 6 bases, with 14 bases separating them. The CDR3 nucleotides are TGTGCCAGCAGCGTTAACGGGGGAGGCGAGCAGTACTTC. Residues: CASSVNGGGEQYF.

The V gene is TRBV19, the J gene TRBJ1-3; possibly TRBD1 for D (6 bases). With 0 bases removed from V and 0 bases from J, the gap between germline ends came to 9 bases. The CDR3 has 16 amino acids. In germline, CDR1 is LNHDA, CDR2 SQIVND (reference sequence). As DNA, the CDR3 is TGTGCCAGTAGTATAGAAGCGACAGGCTCTGGAAACACCATATATTTT. Protein sequence: CASSIEATGSGNTIYF.

Written as DNA, the CDR3 is TGTGCCAGCAGTTACACTCTCTCCTACGAGCAGTACTTC. Its translation is CASSYTLSYEQYF. V gene TRBV6-5 combines with J gene TRBJ2-7; D not certain. The germline V and J ends were trimmed by 2 bases and 0 bases, with 5 bases remaining between them. Germline V lookup: CDR1 MNHEY, CDR2 SVGAGI. This CDR3 is built from 13 residues.

This clone was observed a few times. The V and J genes are TRBV7-2 and TRBJ2-6, with D unclear. The germline gives CDR1 SGHTA, CDR2 FQGNSA. With 2 bases removed from V and 13 bases from J, the gap between germline ends came to 6 bases. This CDR3 contains 11 residues. This CDR3 reads CASSLRSVLTF. CDR3 sequence (DNA): TGTGCCAGCAGCTTACGGAGTGTCCTGACTTTC.